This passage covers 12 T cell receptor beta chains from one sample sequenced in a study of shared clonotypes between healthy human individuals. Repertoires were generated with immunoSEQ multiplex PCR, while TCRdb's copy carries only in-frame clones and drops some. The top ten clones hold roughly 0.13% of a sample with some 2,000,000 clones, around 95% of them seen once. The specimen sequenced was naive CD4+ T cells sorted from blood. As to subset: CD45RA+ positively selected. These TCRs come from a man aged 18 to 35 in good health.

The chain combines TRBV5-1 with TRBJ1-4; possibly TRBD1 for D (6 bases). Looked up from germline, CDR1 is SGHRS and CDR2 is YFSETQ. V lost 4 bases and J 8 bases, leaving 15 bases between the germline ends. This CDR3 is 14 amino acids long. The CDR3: CASSLQGGSEKLFF. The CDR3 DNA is TGCGCCAGCAGCCTACAGGGAGGTTCGGAAAAACTGTTTTTT.

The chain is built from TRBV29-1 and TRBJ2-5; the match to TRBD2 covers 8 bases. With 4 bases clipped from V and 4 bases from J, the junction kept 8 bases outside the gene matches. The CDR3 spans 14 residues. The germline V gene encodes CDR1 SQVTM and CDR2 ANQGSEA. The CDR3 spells CSVGRAGERETQYF. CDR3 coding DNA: TGCAGCGTTGGAAGAGCGGGAGAAAGAGAGACCCAGTACTTC.

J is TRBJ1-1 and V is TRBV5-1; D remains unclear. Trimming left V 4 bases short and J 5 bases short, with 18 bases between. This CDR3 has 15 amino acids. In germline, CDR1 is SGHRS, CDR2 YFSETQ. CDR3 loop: CASSTGRSQRTEAFF. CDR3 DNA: TGCGCCAGCAGCACCGGTAGGTCGCAGAGGACTGAAGCTTTCTTT.

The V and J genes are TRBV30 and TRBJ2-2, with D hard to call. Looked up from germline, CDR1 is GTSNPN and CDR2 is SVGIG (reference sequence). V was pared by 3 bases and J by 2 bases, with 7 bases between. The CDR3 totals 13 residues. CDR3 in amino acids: CAWRATNTGELFF. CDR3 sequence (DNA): TGTGCCTGGAGGGCTACTAACACCGGGGAGCTGTTTTTT.

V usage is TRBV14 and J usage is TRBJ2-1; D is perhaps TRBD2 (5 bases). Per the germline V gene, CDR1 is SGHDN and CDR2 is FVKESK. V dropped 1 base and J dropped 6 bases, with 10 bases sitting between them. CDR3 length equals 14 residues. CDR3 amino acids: CASSQGGNGNEQFF. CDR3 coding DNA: TGTGCCAGCAGCCAAGGAGGGAATGGCAATGAGCAGTTCTTC.

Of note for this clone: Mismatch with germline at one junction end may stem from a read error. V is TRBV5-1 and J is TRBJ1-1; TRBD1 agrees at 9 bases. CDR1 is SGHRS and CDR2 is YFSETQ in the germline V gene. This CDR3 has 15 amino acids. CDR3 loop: CAGSPGQGWDTEAFF. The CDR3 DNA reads TGCGCCGGCAGCCCGGGACAGGGATGGGACACTGAAGCTTTCTTT.

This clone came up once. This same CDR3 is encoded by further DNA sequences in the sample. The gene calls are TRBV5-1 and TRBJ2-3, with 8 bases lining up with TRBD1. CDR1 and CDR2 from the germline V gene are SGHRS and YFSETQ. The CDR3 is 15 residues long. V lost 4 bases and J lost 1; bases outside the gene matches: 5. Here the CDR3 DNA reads TGCGCCAGCAGCATACAGGGGGATGGCACAGATACGCAGTATTTT. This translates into CASSIQGDGTDTQYF.

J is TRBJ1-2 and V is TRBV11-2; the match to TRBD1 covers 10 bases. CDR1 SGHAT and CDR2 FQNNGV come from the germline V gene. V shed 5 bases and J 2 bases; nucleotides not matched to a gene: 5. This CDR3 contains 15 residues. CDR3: CASSRTGGSNYGYTF. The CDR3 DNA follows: TGTGCCAGCAGCCGGACAGGGGGATCGAACTATGGCTACACCTTC.

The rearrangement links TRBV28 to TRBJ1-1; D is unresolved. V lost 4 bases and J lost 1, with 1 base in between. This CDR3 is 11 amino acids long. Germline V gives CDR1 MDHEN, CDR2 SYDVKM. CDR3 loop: CASSWNTEAFF. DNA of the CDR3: TGTGCCAGCAGTTGGAACACTGAAGCTTTCTTT.

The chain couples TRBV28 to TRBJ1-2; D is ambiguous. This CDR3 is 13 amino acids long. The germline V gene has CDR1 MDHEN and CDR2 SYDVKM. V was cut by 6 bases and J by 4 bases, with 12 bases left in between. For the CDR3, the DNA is TGTGCCAGCAGCCGGGAAAACCTCTATGGCTACACCTTC. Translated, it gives CASSRENLYGYTF.

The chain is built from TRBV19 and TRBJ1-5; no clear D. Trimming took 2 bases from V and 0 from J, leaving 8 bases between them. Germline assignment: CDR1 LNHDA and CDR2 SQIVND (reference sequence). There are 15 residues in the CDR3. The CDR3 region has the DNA TGTGCCAGTAGTATACTAGCTAATAGCAATCAGCCCCAGCATTTT. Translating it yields CASSILANSNQPQHF. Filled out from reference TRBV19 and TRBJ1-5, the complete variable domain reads DGGITQSPKYLFRKEGQNVTLSCEQNLNHDAMYWYRQDPGQGLRLIYYSQIVNDFQKGDIAEGYSVSREKKESFPLTVTSAQKNPTAFYLCASSILANSNQPQHFGDGTRLSIL.

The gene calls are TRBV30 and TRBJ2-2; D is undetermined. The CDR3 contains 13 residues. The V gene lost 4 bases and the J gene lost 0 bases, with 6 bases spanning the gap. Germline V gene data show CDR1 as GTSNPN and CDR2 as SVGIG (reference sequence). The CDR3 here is CAWTAANTGELFF. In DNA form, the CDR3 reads TGTGCCTGGACAGCTGCGAACACCGGGGAGCTGTTTTTT.